Listed here are 16 T cell receptor beta chains from one sample, sequenced in a study of monozygotic twins with inflammatory bowel disease. TCRdb re-called the 5' RACE reads, yielding one record per CDR3 amino acid sequence without DNA. The data show a few hundred thousand distinct CDR3 sequences, and the top ten clones hold around 1.5%. Sequencing was carried out using blood. These TCRs come from a human donor with ulcerative colitis or Crohn's disease, or a healthy co-twin of an affected twin (not recorded which).

The gene calls are TRBV29-1 and TRBJ2-3; TCRdb proposes TRBD2, but this gene call is untestable without DNA. The CDR3 contains 14 residues. Germline V CDR1 and CDR2: SQVTM, ANQGSEA. The CDR3 protein is CSVWGLASTDTQYF.

The rearrangement links TRBV24-1 to TRBJ2-3. From germline, CDR1 is KGHDR and CDR2 SFDVKD. The CDR3 covers 14 residues. The CDR3 loop reads CATSDSRSTDTQYF.

The rearrangement links TRBV5-1 to TRBJ2-7. This CDR3 has 15 amino acids. CDR1 and CDR2 from the germline V gene are SGHRS and YFSETQ. The CDR3 sequence: CASSLTQTNHYEQYF.

The V and J genes are TRBV5-1 and TRBJ1-4; TCRdb gives TRBD1 as the D gene, but with no DNA this cannot be confirmed. CDR3 length: 14 amino acids. The germline CDR1 and CDR2 sequences are SGHRS and YFSETQ. CDR3 in amino acids: CAGSFQGANEKLFF.

This chain links TRBV20-1 with TRBJ2-7; TCRdb lists TRBD1, though no DNA is available to test this call. CDR1 DFQATT and CDR2 SNEGSKA come from the germline V gene (reference sequence). The CDR3 loop spans 16 amino acids. The CDR3 reads CSARDTGLRVPLEQYF.

V gene TRBV3-1 combines with J gene TRBJ1-3. There are 13 residues in the CDR3. Per germline, CDR1 LGHDT and CDR2 YNNKEL (reference sequence). The CDR3 loop is CASSQDLGNTIYF.

The V call is TRBV6-1, the J call TRBJ2-1; TCRdb names TRBD2, which stays unverified in the absence of DNA. The CDR3 covers 13 residues. The V gene's germline CDR1 is MNHNS and CDR2 SASEGT. CDR3 amino acids: CASSITARDEQFF.

The chain links TRBV12-3 or TRBV12-4 to TRBJ2-7; TCRdb picks TRBD1, but there is no DNA to check that call. This CDR3 has 14 amino acids. The CDR3 here is CASSPRARGDEQYF.

The chain combines TRBV6-2 or TRBV6-3 with TRBJ2-7; TCRdb returns TRBD1, unconfirmable since there is no DNA. Germline assignment: CDR1 MNHEY and CDR2 SVGEGT. The CDR3 is 14 residues long. CDR3 sequence reads: CASSRPGANHEQYF.

The V and J genes are TRBV24-1 and TRBJ2-3; without DNA, the TCRdb call of TRBD2 cannot be checked. CDR3 length: 16 residues. Germline values: CDR1 KGHDR, CDR2 SFDVKD. The CDR3 loop is CATSDPQGGEPDTQYF.

The V and J genes are TRBV7-7 and TRBJ2-5; checking the TCRdb D call of TRBD2 is not possible without DNA. The CDR3 runs 15 residues. Germline V gene lookup returns CDR1 SSHAT and CDR2 FNYEAQ (reference sequence). CDR3 in amino acids: CASRPLGTRGETQYF.

The chain joins TRBV11-1 to TRBJ1-1; TCRdb proposes TRBD1, but this gene call is untestable without DNA. The CDR3 runs 19 residues. In germline, CDR1 is SGHAT, CDR2 FQDESV (reference sequence). The CDR3 protein is CASSLTLRDRGLMNTEAFF.

The V and J genes are TRBV11-2 and TRBJ2-5. The CDR3 sequence is 14 residues long. Germline V CDR1 and CDR2: SGHAT, FQNNGV. The CDR3 sequence: CASSLAGIQETQYF.

The V call is TRBV15, the J call TRBJ2-1; TCRdb picks TRBD2, but there is no DNA to check that call. The germline V gene encodes CDR1 LNHNV and CDR2 YYDKDF (reference sequence). The CDR3 covers 13 residues. The CDR3 spells CATSRDEGGEQFF.

V and J are TRBV29-1 and TRBJ2-3; the D gene TCRdb calls, TRBD1, cannot be checked with no DNA. Germline lookup yields CDR1 SQVTM and CDR2 ANQGSEA. The CDR3 runs to 14 residues. The chain's CDR3 is CSLRRDRATDTQYF.

The V call is TRBV20-1, the J call TRBJ2-2; TCRdb calls TRBD1, which cannot be checked without DNA. Per the germline V gene, CDR1 is DFQATT and CDR2 is SNEGSKA (reference sequence). This CDR3 has 15 amino acids. The CDR3 loop is CSASVGGSNTGELFF.